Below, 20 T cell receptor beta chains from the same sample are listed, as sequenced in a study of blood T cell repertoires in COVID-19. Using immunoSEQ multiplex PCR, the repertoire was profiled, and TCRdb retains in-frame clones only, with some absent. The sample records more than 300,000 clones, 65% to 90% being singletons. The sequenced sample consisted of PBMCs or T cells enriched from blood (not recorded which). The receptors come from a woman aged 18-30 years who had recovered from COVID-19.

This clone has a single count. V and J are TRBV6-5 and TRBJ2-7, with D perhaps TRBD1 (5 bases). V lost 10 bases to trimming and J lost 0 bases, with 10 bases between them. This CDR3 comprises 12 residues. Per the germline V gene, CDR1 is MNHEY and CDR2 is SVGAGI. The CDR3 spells CAIQGSSYEQYF. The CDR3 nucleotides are TGTGCCATTCAGGGTTCCTCCTACGAGCAGTACTTC.

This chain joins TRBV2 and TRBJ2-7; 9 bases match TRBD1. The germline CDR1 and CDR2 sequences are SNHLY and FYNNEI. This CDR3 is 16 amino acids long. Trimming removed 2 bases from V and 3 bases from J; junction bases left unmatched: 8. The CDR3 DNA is TGTGCCAGCAGTGAAAGTTTGAAGGACAGGGGCTACGAGCAGTACTTC. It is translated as CASSESLKDRGYEQYF.

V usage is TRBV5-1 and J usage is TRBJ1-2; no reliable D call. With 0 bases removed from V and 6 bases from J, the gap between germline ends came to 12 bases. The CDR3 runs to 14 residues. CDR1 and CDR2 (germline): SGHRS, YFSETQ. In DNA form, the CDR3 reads TGCGCCAGCAGCTTGGGGGCGGCGGGCGATGGCTACACCTTC. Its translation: CASSLGAAGDGYTF.

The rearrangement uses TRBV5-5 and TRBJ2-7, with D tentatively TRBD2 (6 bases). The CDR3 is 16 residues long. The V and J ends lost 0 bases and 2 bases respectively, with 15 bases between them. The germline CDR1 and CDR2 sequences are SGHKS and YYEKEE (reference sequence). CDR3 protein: CASSLVGGPQPYEQYF. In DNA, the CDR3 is TGTGCCAGCAGCTTGGTGGGGGGACCTCAACCCTACGAGCAGTACTTC. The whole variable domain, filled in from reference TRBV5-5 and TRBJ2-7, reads DAGVTQSPTHLIKTRGQQVTLRCSPISGHKSVSWYQQVLGQGPQFIFQYYEKEERGRGNFPDRFSARQFPNYSSELNVNALLLGDSALYLCASSLVGGPQPYEQYFGPGTRLTVT.

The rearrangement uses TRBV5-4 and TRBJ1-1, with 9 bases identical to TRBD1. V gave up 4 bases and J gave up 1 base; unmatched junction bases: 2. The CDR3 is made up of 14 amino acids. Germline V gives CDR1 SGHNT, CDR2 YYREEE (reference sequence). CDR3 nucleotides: TGTGCCAGCAGCGGGGGACAGGGGAACACTGAAGCTTTCTTT. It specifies CASSGGQGNTEAFF.

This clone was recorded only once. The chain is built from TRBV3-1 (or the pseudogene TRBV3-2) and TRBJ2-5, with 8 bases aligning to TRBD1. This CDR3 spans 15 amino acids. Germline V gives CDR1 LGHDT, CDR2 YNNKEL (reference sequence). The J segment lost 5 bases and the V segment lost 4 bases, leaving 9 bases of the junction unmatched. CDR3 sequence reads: CASSLSGGGRETQYF. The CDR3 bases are TGTGCCAGCAGCCTCTCAGGGGGCGGACGGGAGACCCAGTACTTC.

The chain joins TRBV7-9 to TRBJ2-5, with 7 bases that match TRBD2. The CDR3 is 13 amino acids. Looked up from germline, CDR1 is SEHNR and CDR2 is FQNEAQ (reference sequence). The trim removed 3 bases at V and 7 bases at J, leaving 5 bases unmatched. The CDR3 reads CASSLSPGGTQYF. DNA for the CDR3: TGTGCCAGCAGCTTGTCCCCGGGGGGGACCCAGTACTTC.

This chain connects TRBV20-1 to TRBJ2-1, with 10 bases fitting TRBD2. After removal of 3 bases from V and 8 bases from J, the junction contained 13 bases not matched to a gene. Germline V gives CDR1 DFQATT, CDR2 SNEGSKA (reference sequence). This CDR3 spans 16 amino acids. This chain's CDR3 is CSASPSAGGRFDEQFF. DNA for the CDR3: TGCAGTGCTAGTCCCTCAGCGGGGGGGCGGTTCGATGAGCAGTTCTTC.

In DNA, the CDR3 is TGTGCCAGCAGCTTGTCAACTAACTATGGCTACACCTTC. Translation gives CASSLSTNYGYTF. J is TRBJ1-2 and V is TRBV5-6, with D hard to call. The germline V gene encodes CDR1 SGHDT and CDR2 YYEEEE. The CDR3 sequence is 13 residues long. V lost 1 base and J 0 bases, leaving 4 bases between the germline ends.

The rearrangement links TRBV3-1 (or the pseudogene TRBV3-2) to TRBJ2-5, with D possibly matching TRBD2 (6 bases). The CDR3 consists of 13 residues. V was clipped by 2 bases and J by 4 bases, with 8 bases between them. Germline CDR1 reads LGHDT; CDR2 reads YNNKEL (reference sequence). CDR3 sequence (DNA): TGTGCCAGCAGCCAAAACGGGAGAGAGACCCAGTACTTC. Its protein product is CASSQNGRETQYF.

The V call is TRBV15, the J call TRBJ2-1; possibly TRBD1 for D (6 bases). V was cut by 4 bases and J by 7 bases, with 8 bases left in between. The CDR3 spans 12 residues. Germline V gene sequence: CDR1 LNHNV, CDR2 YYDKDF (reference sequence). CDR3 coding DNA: TGTGCCACCAGCATAGACAGGAATGAGCAGTTCTTC. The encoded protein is CATSIDRNEQFF.

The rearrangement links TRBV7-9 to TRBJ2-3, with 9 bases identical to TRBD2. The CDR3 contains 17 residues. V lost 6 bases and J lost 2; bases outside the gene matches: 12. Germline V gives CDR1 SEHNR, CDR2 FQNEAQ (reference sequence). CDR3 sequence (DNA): TGTGCCAGCAGGGTCTGGGGCGCGGGGGGGCCCACAGATACGCAGTATTTT. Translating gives CASRVWGAGGPTDTQYF.

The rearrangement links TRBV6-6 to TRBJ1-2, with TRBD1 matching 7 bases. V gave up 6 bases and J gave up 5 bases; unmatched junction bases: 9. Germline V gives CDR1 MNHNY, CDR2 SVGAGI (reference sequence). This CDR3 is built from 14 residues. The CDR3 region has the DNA TGTGCCAGCAGCCCCGGGACAGAGGGGTATGGCTACACCTTC. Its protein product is CASSPGTEGYGYTF.

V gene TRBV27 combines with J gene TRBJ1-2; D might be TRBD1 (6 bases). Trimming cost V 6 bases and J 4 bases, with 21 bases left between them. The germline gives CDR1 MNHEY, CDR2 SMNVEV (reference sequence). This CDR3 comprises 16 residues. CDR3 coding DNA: TGTGCCAGCAGCCTCTTAAGGGGGTCTTTTTTCTATGGCTACACCTTC. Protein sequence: CASSLLRGSFFYGYTF.

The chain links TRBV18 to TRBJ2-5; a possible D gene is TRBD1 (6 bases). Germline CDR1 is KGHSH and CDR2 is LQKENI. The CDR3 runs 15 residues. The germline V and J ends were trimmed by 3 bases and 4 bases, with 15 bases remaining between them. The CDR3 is CASSPGTTRGETQYF. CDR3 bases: TGTGCCAGCTCACCCGGCACCACCAGGGGAGAGACCCAGTACTTC.

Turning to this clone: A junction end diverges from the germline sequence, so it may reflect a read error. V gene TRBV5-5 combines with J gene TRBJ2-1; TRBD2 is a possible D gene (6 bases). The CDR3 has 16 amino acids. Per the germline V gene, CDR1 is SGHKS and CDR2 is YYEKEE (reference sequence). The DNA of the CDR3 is TGTGCCAGCAGCGTTCTAGGATGGGACTCCGACAATGAGCAGTTCTTC. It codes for CASSVLGWDSDNEQFF.

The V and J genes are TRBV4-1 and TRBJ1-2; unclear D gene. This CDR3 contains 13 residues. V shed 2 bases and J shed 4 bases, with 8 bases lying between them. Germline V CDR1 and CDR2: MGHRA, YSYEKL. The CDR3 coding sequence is TGCGCCAGCAGCCAAAGCCGGGGCTATGGCTACACCTTC. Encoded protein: CASSQSRGYGYTF.

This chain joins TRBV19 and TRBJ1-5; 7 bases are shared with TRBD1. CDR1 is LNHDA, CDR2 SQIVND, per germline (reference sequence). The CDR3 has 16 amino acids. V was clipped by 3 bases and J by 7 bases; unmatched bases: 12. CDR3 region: CASSIPTTGRYQPQHF. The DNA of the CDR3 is TGTGCCAGTAGTATTCCCACGACAGGGCGGTACCAGCCCCAGCATTTT.

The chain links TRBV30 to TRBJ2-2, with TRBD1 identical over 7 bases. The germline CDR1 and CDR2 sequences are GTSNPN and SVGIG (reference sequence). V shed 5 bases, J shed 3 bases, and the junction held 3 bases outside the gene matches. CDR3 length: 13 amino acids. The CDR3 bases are TGTGCCTGGCGGACAGGTTACACCGGGGAGCTGTTTTTT. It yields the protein CAWRTGYTGELFF.

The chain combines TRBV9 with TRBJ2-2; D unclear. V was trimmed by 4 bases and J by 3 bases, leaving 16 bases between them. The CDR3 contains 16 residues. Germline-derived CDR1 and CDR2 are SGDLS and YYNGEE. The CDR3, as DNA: TGTGCCAGCAGCCCCAGTGATAGCACCGACACCGGGGAGCTGTTTTTT. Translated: CASSPSDSTDTGELFF.